The 11 T cell receptor beta chains below all came from one sample that was sequenced in a study of monozygotic twins with inflammatory bowel disease (dated by TCRdb to between 2019 and 2020). Library generation was performed with 5' RACE. Instrument used: Illumina HiSeq 2500. After TCRdb reprocessed the reads, each CDR3 protein sequence was kept as one row, without DNA. The sample's table covers under 350,000 distinct CDR3 sequences. The ten largest account for roughly 5.8% of the sample. Source material: blood. These receptors all stem from a human donor with ulcerative colitis or Crohn's disease, or a healthy co-twin of an affected twin (not recorded which).

The genes are TRBV29-1 and TRBJ1-5; TCRdb proposes TRBD1, but this gene call is untestable without DNA. Looked up from germline, CDR1 is SQVTM and CDR2 is ANQGSEA. The CDR3 covers 13 residues. The CDR3 sequence is CSPQSPGTEPQHF.

This chain joins TRBV6-2 or TRBV6-3 and TRBJ1-3; TCRdb returns TRBD1, unconfirmable since there is no DNA. This CDR3 comprises 16 residues. Per germline, CDR1 MNHEY and CDR2 SVGEGT. CDR3 loop: CASSRPDRRSGNTIYF.

The chain combines TRBV29-1 with TRBJ1-3. The CDR3 has 14 residues. Looked up from germline, CDR1 is SQVTM and CDR2 is ANQGSEA. The CDR3 loop is CSVEMGGVGNTIYF.

The CDR3 reads CSARTDRAGLGANVLTF. The chain employs TRBV20-1 and TRBJ2-6; lacking DNA, the TRBD1 call made by TCRdb goes unchecked. The CDR3 contains 17 residues. CDR1 DFQATT and CDR2 SNEGSKA come from the germline V gene (reference sequence).

The chain is built from TRBV5-1 and TRBJ2-7; absent DNA, TCRdb's TRBD2 call cannot be checked. The CDR3 totals 17 residues. The germline V gene encodes CDR1 SGHRS and CDR2 YFSETQ. CDR3 loop: CASSRTGTSGRVYEQYF.

The V and J genes are TRBV15 and TRBJ2-4. This CDR3 is built from 17 residues. Germline-derived CDR1 and CDR2 are LNHNV and YYDKDF (reference sequence). The CDR3 protein is CATSRAGWSGAKNIQYF. Combining the CDR3 with reference TRBV15 and TRBJ2-4 gives the whole variable domain DAMVIQNPRYQVTQFGKPVTLSCSQTLNHNVMYWYQQKSSQAPKLLFHYYDKDFNNEADTPDNFQSRRPNTSFCFLDIRSPGLGDTAMYLCATSRAGWSGAKNIQYFGAGTRLSVL.

The rearrangement links TRBV25-1 to TRBJ2-7; the TCRdb call, TRBD1, lacks DNA for checking. CDR1 MGHDK and CDR2 SYGVNS come from the germline V gene. This CDR3 contains 15 residues. CDR3: CASSGGTGGSYEQYF.

This chain links TRBV20-1 with TRBJ2-1; TCRdb reports TRBD2, a call that lacks DNA to check it against. CDR3 length: 17 residues. Germline CDR1 is DFQATT and CDR2 is SNEGSKA (reference sequence). The CDR3 region is CSASSGLAGGTYNEQFF.

V and J are TRBV5-6 and TRBJ2-5; the D call from TCRdb, TRBD1, cannot be confirmed without DNA. From germline, CDR1 is SGHDT and CDR2 YYEEEE. The CDR3 totals 15 residues. The CDR3 region is CASSGTGRNAETQYF.

This chain uses TRBV20-1 with TRBJ2-5. The CDR3 totals 11 residues. Germline V gives CDR1 DFQATT, CDR2 SNEGSKA (reference sequence). The CDR3 region is CSARQKETQYF.

V is TRBV5-6 and J is TRBJ2-5; as DNA is missing, the TRBD1 call by TCRdb cannot be tested. CDR3 length equals 14 residues. Germline assignment: CDR1 SGHDT and CDR2 YYEEEE. The CDR3 spells CASSLVRRGETQYF.